Sequencing of this TCR beta chain was carried out in a study of memory CD4+ T cells and cytomegalovirus serostatus. Study as a whole: Donors were healthy Belgian adults, 8 to 10 CMV seropositive and fewer than 30 seronegative.

Repertoires were generated with immunoSEQ multiplex PCR, while TCRdb's copy carries only in-frame clones and drops some. There are some 44,000 clones in the sample; roughly 73% occur only once, and just over 0.6% lies in the top ten. Single viable CD3+CD4+CD8-CD45RO+ cells were sorted as the memory CD4+ T cells. Points on this clone: Its antigen is undetermined.

This CDR3 region has 10 residues. Germline V gene sequence: CDR1 DFQATT, CDR2 SNEGSKA (reference sequence). The germline V and J ends were trimmed by 4 bases and 10 bases, with 8 bases remaining between them. Whole-study results and caveats: 67 of 164 known CMV-associated TCRbeta sequences appeared in CD4+ memory.

The chain couples TRBV20-1 to TRBJ2-1; no clear D gene. This sequence was found in an adult in good health and CMV-seronegative. Sequenced sample: memory CD4+ T cells from blood. The CDR3 DNA sequence: TGCAGTGCTACCCCGCCCGAGCAGTTCTTC. Protein product: CSATPPEQFF.